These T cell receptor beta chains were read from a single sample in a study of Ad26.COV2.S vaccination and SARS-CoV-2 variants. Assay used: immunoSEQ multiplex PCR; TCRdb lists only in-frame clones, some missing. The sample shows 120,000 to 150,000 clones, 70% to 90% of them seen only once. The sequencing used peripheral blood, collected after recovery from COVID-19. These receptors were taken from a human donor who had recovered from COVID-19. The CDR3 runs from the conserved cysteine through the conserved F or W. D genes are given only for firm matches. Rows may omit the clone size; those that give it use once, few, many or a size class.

TGTGCCAGCAGCCCGACACACGGAAAAGAGACCCAGTACTTC	CASSPTHGKETQYF	TRBJ2-5	TRBV7-2	NA	NA
TGCGCCAGCAGCTTCGGTACTCCTACCGGGGAGCTGTTTTTT	CASSFGTPTGELFF	TRBJ2-2	TRBV5-1	NA	NA
TGTGCCAGCAGTTACGTCGCGGGGGCGGGAGAGACCCAGTACTTC	CASSYVAGAGETQYF	TRBJ2-5	TRBV6-5	NA	NA
TGCAGCGTGCAACAGGGATTGTATGGAGATACGCAGTATTTT	CSVQQGLYGDTQYF	TRBJ2-3	TRBV29-1	once	NA
TGTGCCAGCAGCACATCCGTCGGGACAGTGAACACTGAAGCTTTCTTT	CASSTSVGTVNTEAFF	TRBJ1-1	TRBV7-9	NA	TRBD1
TGTGCCAGCAGTGAAGGCGGGCTAAGCTACGAGCAGTACTTC	CASSEGGLSYEQYF	TRBJ2-7	TRBV25-1	NA	NA
TGTGCCAGCAGCTTAGCCAGAGTCTATGGCTACACCTTC	CASSLARVYGYTF	TRBJ1-2	TRBV7-9	NA	NA
TGCGCCAGCAGCTTACTACAGGGGGGAGATACGCAGTATTTT	CASSLLQGGDTQYF	TRBJ2-3	TRBV5-1	NA	TRBD1
TGTGCCAGCAGCCCTCTAGAGACCCAGTACTTC	CASSPLETQYF	TRBJ2-5	TRBV7-2	NA	NA
TGTGCCAGTAGTGGGCGAGGGGGGCCCGGGGAGCTGTTTTTT	CASSGRGGPGELFF	TRBJ2-2	TRBV19	NA	NA
TGTGCCACCAGTGATTCCAGTAGGGGGCGCGACTATGGCTACACCTTC	CATSDSSRGRDYGYTF	TRBJ1-2	TRBV24-1	NA	TRBD1
TGTGCCAGCAGCCAACTCACAGGGCGAGGAGATACGCAGTATTTT	CASSQLTGRGDTQYF	TRBJ2-3	TRBV3-1/TRBV3-2	NA	NA
TGTGCCAGTAGTACCGATTCTGGGGCCAACGTCCTGACTTTC	CASSTDSGANVLTF	TRBJ2-6	TRBV19	NA	NA
TGTGCCACCCTTCCGGCCAGTGCGGGTAGCAATCAGCCCCAGCATTTT	CATLPASAGSNQPQHF	TRBJ1-5	TRBV28	NA	NA
TGTGCCAGTAGTATAGCGCGGACAACTAATTCACCCCTCCACTTT	CASSIARTTNSPLHF	TRBJ1-6	TRBV19	once	NA
TGCGCCAGCAGCCAAGATACAGGCCATGATGAGCAGTTCTTC	CASSQDTGHDEQFF	TRBJ2-1	TRBV4-1	NA	NA
TGTGCCAGCAGTTTATCGAGTCGGGCTGAAGCTTTCTTT	CASSLSSRAEAFF	TRBJ1-1	TRBV27	NA	NA
TGTGCCAGCAGCTTGGGAGACAGGGGACGGGAGACCCAGTACTTC	CASSLGDRGRETQYF	TRBJ2-5	TRBV5-8	NA	TRBD1
TGTGCCAGCAGTTACGCGGGGGAAAAACTGTTTTTT	CASSYAGEKLFF	TRBJ1-4	TRBV6-5	NA	NA
TGCGCCAGCAGCCAAGATCGGGGCAGGGGGGTCAATGAGCAGTTCTTC	CASSQDRGRGVNEQFF	TRBJ2-1	TRBV4-3	NA	NA
TGTGCCAGCTACTACGGACAGGTCGACTGGACCGAGCAGTACTTC	CASYYGQVDWTEQYF	TRBJ2-7	TRBV6-1	few	TRBD1
TGCAGCGTTGAAGCAGGGAGCTATGGCTACACCTTC	CSVEAGSYGYTF	TRBJ1-2	TRBV29-1	NA	NA
TGCAGTGCTCCCCGGCTTTATGGCTACACCTTC	CSAPRLYGYTF	TRBJ1-2	TRBV20-1	NA	NA
TGTGCCAGCTCACCGTACAGGGAACTAAGCACAGATACGCAGTATTTT	CASSPYRELSTDTQYF	TRBJ2-3	TRBV18	NA	NA
TGTGCCAGCAGCTTAGGAGAGAATCAGCCCCAGCATTTT	CASSLGENQPQHF	TRBJ1-5	TRBV7-9	NA	NA
TGCGCCAGCAGCCAAGGGGGGGTAAGCGAGCAGTACTTC	CASSQGGVSEQYF	TRBJ2-7	TRBV4-3	NA	NA
TGTGCCAGCAGTTACGGGCGGGGGGGCCGAGGCTACGAGCAGTACTTC	CASSYGRGGRGYEQYF	TRBJ2-7	TRBV6-2/TRBV6-3	NA	TRBD2
TGTGCCAGCAGCCCAGGGCGTTCACCCCTCCACTTT	CASSPGRSPLHF	TRBJ1-6	TRBV2	NA	NA
TGTGCGGGGGGAACTCGGACTTACGAGCAGTACTTC	CAGGTRTYEQYF	TRBJ2-7	TRBV2	NA	NA
TGTGCCAGCAGCCCGACTCGAGTGGGCTACGAGCAGTACTTC	CASSPTRVGYEQYF	TRBJ2-7	TRBV3-1/TRBV3-2	NA	NA
TGTGCCAGCAGCCCTAGCGGAACTAGCACAGATACGCAGTATTTT	CASSPSGTSTDTQYF	TRBJ2-3	TRBV4-2	NA	TRBD2
TGTGCCAGCAGCTTAAATCCCCTCGGTCAGCCCCAGCATTTT	CASSLNPLGQPQHF	TRBJ1-5	TRBV11-2	NA	NA
TGTGCCAGCAGCGTAGGAGTGGGCTCCTACGAGCAGTACTTC	CASSVGVGSYEQYF	TRBJ2-7	TRBV9	NA	NA
TGCGCCAGCAGCCCCCTGCCAGGATTGCCAGATACGCAGTATTTT	CASSPLPGLPDTQYF	TRBJ2-3	TRBV5-1	NA	NA
TGTGCCAGCAGTTATGGGGGGGCCATCCAAGAGACCCAGTACTTC	CASSYGGAIQETQYF	TRBJ2-5	TRBV6-6	NA	NA
TGCGCCAGCAGCTTGGTTGTTTCGGGGGCTAACTACGAGCAGTACTTC	CASSLVVSGANYEQYF	TRBJ2-7	TRBV5-1	NA	NA
TGCGCCAGCAGCTCATTGACAGGGGACCTTAATGGCTACACCTTC	CASSSLTGDLNGYTF	TRBJ1-2	TRBV5-1	NA	TRBD1
TGTGCCAGCAGTCTCGCTGGGGGCGGAATCGGCGAGCAGTACTTC	CASSLAGGGIGEQYF	TRBJ2-7	TRBV6-5	NA	NA
TGTGCCAGCACTTTGGACCTCCCTAACTATGGCTACACCTTC	CASTLDLPNYGYTF	TRBJ1-2	TRBV28	NA	NA
TGTGCCACCAGTGATTTTGGCGGGGGGGCTTTTACCACAGATACGCAGTATTTT	CATSDFGGGAFTTDTQYF	TRBJ2-3	TRBV24-1	NA	TRBD2
TGCGCCAGCAGCCGGTTTTTTGGAGGGTATAATTCACCCCTCCACTTT	CASSRFFGGYNSPLHF	TRBJ1-6	TRBV4-1	NA	NA
TGTGCCAGCAGCTCACCCGACAAGAACACTGAAGCTTTCTTT	CASSSPDKNTEAFF	TRBJ1-1	TRBV7-9	NA	NA
TGCGCCAGCAGCCCAGCTGAGGGGAGGAAAGAAGCTTTCTTT	CASSPAEGRKEAFF	TRBJ1-1	TRBV4-3	NA	NA
TGTGCCAGCTCGCGGGGGAACTCCTACGAGCAGTACTTC	CASSRGNSYEQYF	TRBJ2-7	TRBV6-6	NA	TRBD2
TGTGCCAGCCGACTTAGCGGGGGGGCGAATGAGCAGTTCTTC	CASRLSGGANEQFF	TRBJ2-1	TRBV27	NA	TRBD2
TGTGCCATCAGTGAGTCTAGTTCTCGGGATCAGCCCCAGCATTTT	CAISESSSRDQPQHF	TRBJ1-5	TRBV10-3	NA	NA
TGCAGCGCGACAGGGGGGGGCGAGCAGTACTTC	CSATGGGEQYF	TRBJ2-7	TRBV29-1	NA	TRBD1
TGTGCCAGCAGCTTGGGACAGGGGGGGTCCTACAATGAGCAGTTCTTC	CASSLGQGGSYNEQFF	TRBJ2-1	TRBV5-5	NA	TRBD1
TGCGCCAGCAGCCAAGACAGGGGCCCGAACACTGAAGCTTTCTTT	CASSQDRGPNTEAFF	TRBJ1-1	TRBV4-3	NA	NA
TGCGCCAGCAGCTTCGCGACATTTACTAATGAAAAACTGTTTTTT	CASSFATFTNEKLFF	TRBJ1-4	TRBV5-1	NA	NA
TGTGCCAGCAGCCCTAAGACTAGCGGGGGGCGTAGGAATGAGCAGTTCTTC	CASSPKTSGGRRNEQFF	TRBJ2-1	TRBV9	NA	TRBD2
TGTGCCAGCAGTTTCTATGCACCAGATAAAAATGAAAAACTGTTTTTT	CASSFYAPDKNEKLFF	TRBJ1-4	TRBV28	NA	NA
TGTGCCAGCAGCGGGGGGCGCAGGGACAATGAGCAGTTCTTC	CASSGGRRDNEQFF	TRBJ2-1	TRBV13	few	NA
TGTGCCAGCAGACGGACCAGGGGGAACACTGAAGCTTTCTTT	CASRRTRGNTEAFF	TRBJ1-1	TRBV7-8	once	NA
TGTGCCAGCCGAAACACGCTAGCCAAAAACATTCAGTACTTC	CASRNTLAKNIQYF	TRBJ2-4	TRBV27	NA	NA
TGTGCCAGCAGTTTTGTCCCCCCCCGACAGCCCCAGCATTTT	CASSFVPPRQPQHF	TRBJ1-5	TRBV28	NA	NA